This passage covers 21 T cell receptor beta chains from one sample sequenced in a study of technical replicates of blood from several donors. Method: immunoSEQ multiplex PCR; TCRdb's copy keeps in-frame clones and lacks some. Here the sample spans around 92,000 clones, 95% being singletons. The source material was T cells isolated from PBMCs. The receptor set was obtained from a human donor in good health.

V and J are TRBV13 and TRBJ1-2; 11 nucleotides agree with TRBD1. The CDR3 covers 14 residues. Germline lookup yields CDR1 PRHDT and CDR2 FYEKMQ (reference sequence). Unmatched junction bases numbered 7, after V lost 4 bases and J lost 9 bases. In nucleotides, the CDR3 is TGTGCCAGCAGCTGGACAGGGGGCGCGGTTAGCTACACCTTC. Residues: CASSWTGGAVSYTF.

The CDR3 DNA sequence: TGCGCCAGCAGCTTTCGACAGGACGGGAACACTGAAGCTTTCTTT. It encodes CASSFRQDGNTEAFF. V usage is TRBV5-1 and J usage is TRBJ1-1, with D perhaps TRBD1 (6 bases). This CDR3 spans 15 amino acids. Trimming shortened V by 2 bases and J by 1 base, and 12 bases separated the two germline ends. In germline, CDR1 is SGHRS, CDR2 YFSETQ.

This rearrangement joins TRBV10-3 to TRBJ2-7, with D possibly matching TRBD2 (5 bases). This CDR3 has 15 residues. The germline V gene has CDR1 ENHRY and CDR2 SYGVKD. V lost 0 bases and J lost 7, with 16 bases in between. The CDR3 coding sequence is TGTGCCATCAGTGAGTCGACCGGCGCCCCGGGGGAGCAGTACTTC. Its protein product is CAISESTGAPGEQYF.

The CDR3 bases are TGTGCCAGCAGCGTTACAGGGACCACTGAAGCTTTCTTT. Protein: CASSVTGTTEAFF. The gene calls are TRBV9 and TRBJ1-1, with D possibly being TRBD1 (6 bases). Germline V gives CDR1 SGDLS, CDR2 YYNGEE. Deletions cut 2 bases from V and 4 bases from J, with 9 bases between. This CDR3 comprises 13 residues. Looking up the rest from reference TRBV9 and TRBJ1-1 gives the full variable domain: DSGVTQTPKHLITATGQRVTLRCSPRSGDLSVYWYQQSLDQGLQFLIQYYNGEERAKGNILERFSAQQFPDLHSELNLSSLELGDSALYFCASSVTGTTEAFFGQGTRLTVV.

This clone has more than one count but fewer than ten. The J gene is TRBJ1-5, the V gene TRBV6-5; D not certain. The V and J ends lost 2 bases and 4 bases respectively, with 6 bases between them. CDR3 length: 13 residues. From germline, CDR1 is MNHEY and CDR2 SVGAGI. CDR3 amino acids: CASSYGGNQPQHF. CDR3 in DNA: TGTGCCAGCAGTTACGGCGGAAATCAGCCCCAGCATTTT.

This clone was seen once. The chain uses TRBV28 and TRBJ2-1, with 10 positions matching TRBD2. Germline lookup yields CDR1 MDHEN and CDR2 SYDVKM. The V gene end was trimmed by 4 bases and the J gene end by 3 bases; junction bases not matched to a gene: 3. The CDR3 runs 15 residues. The CDR3 DNA reads TGTGCCAGCAGTTCAGCGGGAGGGGGCTACAATGAGCAGTTCTTC. It codes for CASSSAGGGYNEQFF.

Only one count was recorded for this clone. The chain joins TRBV27 to TRBJ1-2; 9 positions match TRBD1. The CDR3 runs 16 residues. The V gene's germline CDR1 is MNHEY and CDR2 SMNVEV (reference sequence). Trimming at V came to 2 bases and at J to 2 bases, leaving 6 bases not matched to a gene. The CDR3 nucleotides are TGTGCCAGCAGTTTACCCGGGACAGGGACAAACTATGGCTACACCTTC. Its protein is CASSLPGTGTNYGYTF.

This chain connects TRBV5-1 to TRBJ1-1; the D is unclear. CDR1 is SGHRS, CDR2 YFSETQ, per germline. This CDR3 is 15 amino acids long. The V gene lost 4 bases and the J gene lost 4 bases, with 17 bases spanning the gap. CDR3 in amino acids: CASSPLAVRGTEAFF. CDR3 in DNA: TGCGCCAGCAGCCCCTTGGCGGTTCGGGGCACTGAAGCTTTCTTT.

The chain joins TRBV18 to TRBJ2-3, with D perhaps TRBD2 (5 bases). Germline assignment: CDR1 KGHSH and CDR2 LQKENI. The CDR3 has 15 amino acids. Trimming cost V 1 base and J 4 bases, with 12 bases left between them. The CDR3 coding sequence is TGTGCCAGCTCACCACTTGCGGGTAGGTCAGATACGCAGTATTTT. It is translated as CASSPLAGRSDTQYF.

This sequence joins TRBV4-1 and TRBJ2-1; D might be TRBD2 (7 bases). Germline-derived CDR1 and CDR2 are MGHRA and YSYEKL. V gave up 2 bases and J gave up 7 bases, with 18 bases separating them. This CDR3 is built from 16 residues. Here the CDR3 reads CASSQLGGGSGNEQFF. The CDR3 DNA sequence: TGCGCCAGCAGCCAATTGGGGGGCGGGAGCGGGAATGAGCAGTTCTTC.

The CDR3 DNA reads as TGTGCCAGCAGCCACGGACAGTCGGAGCTGTTTTTT. It yields the protein CASSHGQSELFF. The chain joins TRBV11-2 to TRBJ2-2; tentatively, D is TRBD1 (6 bases). Germline assignment: CDR1 SGHAT and CDR2 FQNNGV. The CDR3 extends over 12 amino acids. Trimming shortened V by 5 bases and J by 10 bases, and 11 bases separated the two germline ends.

CDR3 residues: CASSLLGGSYGYTF. CDR3 coding DNA: TGTGCCAGCAGCCTACTCGGGGGGTCCTATGGCTACACCTTC. The chain employs TRBV14 and TRBJ1-2; D might be TRBD1 (5 bases). Germline V gene lookup returns CDR1 SGHDN and CDR2 FVKESK. The V and J ends lost 4 bases and 4 bases respectively, with 13 bases between them. This CDR3 is 14 amino acids long. The full variable domain, completed using reference TRBV14 and TRBJ1-2, is EAGVTQFPSHSVIEKGQTVTLRCDPISGHDNLYWYRRVMGKEIKFLLHFVKESKQDESGMPNNRFLAERTGGTYSTLKVQPAELEDSGVYFCASSLLGGSYGYTFGSGTRLTVV.

The chain carries TRBV27 and TRBJ2-5; 10 nucleotides line up with TRBD2. Germline CDR1 reads MNHEY; CDR2 reads SMNVEV (reference sequence). This CDR3 comprises 15 residues. With V trimmed by 6 bases and J by 5 bases, 9 bases remained unmatched. CDR3 loop: CASSSTSGAFETQYF. The CDR3 DNA is TGTGCCAGCAGCTCTACTAGCGGGGCTTTCGAGACCCAGTACTTC.

V usage is TRBV9 and J usage is TRBJ2-2, with D hard to call. CDR3 size: 15 residues. The germline V gene has CDR1 SGDLS and CDR2 YYNGEE. V was pared by 0 bases and J by 8 bases, with 14 bases between. CDR3 sequence (DNA): TGTGCCAGCAGCGTAGGCGGCGCGTCAGCGGGGGAGCTGTTTTTT. It yields the protein CASSVGGASAGELFF.

The chain couples TRBV6-1 to TRBJ2-7; possible D gene TRBD2, 7 bases. CDR1 MNHNS and CDR2 SASEGT come from the germline V gene. This CDR3 region has 15 residues. The V and J ends lost 2 bases and 4 bases respectively, with 15 bases between them. CDR3 residues: CASSELGGARYEQYF. CDR3 DNA sequence: TGTGCCAGCAGTGAACTGGGGGGGGCTAGGTACGAGCAGTACTTC.

This clone was counted once. The J gene is TRBJ2-7, the V gene TRBV6-6, with 14 bases fitting TRBD2. This CDR3 has 14 residues. Germline V gene sequence: CDR1 MNHNY, CDR2 SVGAGI (reference sequence). Trimming at V came to 6 bases and at J to 7 bases, leaving 5 bases not matched to a gene. CDR3 in DNA: TGTGCCAGCAGGACTAGCGGGGGGGCGGAAGAGCAGTACTTC. Translated: CASRTSGGAEEQYF.

The J gene is TRBJ2-1, the V gene TRBV12-5; perhaps TRBD2 as D (6 bases). Germline-derived CDR1 and CDR2 are LGHNT and FRNRAP. V was clipped by 7 bases and J by 4 bases, with 26 bases between them. The CDR3 sequence is 18 residues long. The CDR3, as DNA: TGTGCTAGTGCCCTCCTCTTGGGGCGGGACCAACAATACAATGAGCAGTTCTTC. This translates into CASALLLGRDQQYNEQFF.

Of note for this clone: The same CDR3 is also encoded by other DNA sequences in this sample. The rearrangement uses TRBV9 and TRBJ2-2, with D uncertain. Per the germline V gene, CDR1 is SGDLS and CDR2 is YYNGEE. V lost 0 bases, J lost 1 base, and 7 bases lay in between. CDR3 length: 15 residues. The CDR3 DNA reads TGTGCCAGCAGCGTAGGTCTAGTGAACACCGGGGAGCTGTTTTTT. Translating gives CASSVGLVNTGELFF.

The CDR3 is CASRVLAGENNEQFF. The CDR3 DNA reads as TGCGCCAGCAGAGTACTAGCGGGGGAGAACAATGAGCAGTTCTTC. J is TRBJ2-1 and V is TRBV10-2, with 11 bases matching TRBD2. J lost 5 bases, V lost 6 bases, and 6 bases had no gene match. The germline gives CDR1 WSHSY, CDR2 SAAADI. CDR3 size: 15 residues.

The chain couples TRBV2 to TRBJ2-3; no reliable D call. The CDR3 sequence is 13 residues long. Trimming removed 10 bases at V and 6 bases at J, with 17 bases between. The V gene's germline CDR1 is SNHLY and CDR2 FYNNEI. The CDR3 is CANMENPPDTQYF. In DNA form, the CDR3 reads TGTGCCAACATGGAGAATCCCCCGGATACGCAGTATTTT.

This clone was seen once. The V and J genes are TRBV27 and TRBJ2-7; D unresolved. This CDR3 region has 14 residues. Germline CDR1 reads MNHEY; CDR2 reads SMNVEV (reference sequence). Trimming cost V 1 base and J 2 bases, with 9 bases left between them. CDR3: CASSLFPTAYEQYF. As DNA, the CDR3 is TGTGCCAGCAGTTTATTCCCTACCGCCTACGAGCAGTACTTC.